The T cell receptor beta chain under discussion was sequenced for a study of CXCR3-negative and CXCR3-positive naive CD8 T cells. At the level of the study: The study obtained around 130 million TRB reads, about 1.5 +/- 0.3 million per library.

Its frequency marks this clonotype as medium-sized. Its target is unknown. Germline-derived CDR1 and CDR2 are SGHVS and FNYEAQ. CDR3 size: 15 residues. All TRB cDNA libraries came from 5' RACE performed with UMI labels. TCRdb reprocessed the 5' RACE reads, keeping one entry per CDR3 protein, no DNA. The table lists thousands of distinct CDR3 sequences. Triplicate approximately 320,000-cell sorts were made of each CD8+ T cell subset. A CD45RO-CCR7+CD27+CD95- phenotype identified naive CD8+ T cells. The study's findings and limits: TRBV-TRBJ usage matched between naive CXCR3-negative and CXCR3-positive cells but not between memory cells. Greater hydrophobicity was found in TRB CDR3s of CXCR3-positive naive cells than of CXCR3-negative naive cells.

The chain is built from TRBV7-6 and TRBJ1-3. Input material: naive CXCR3+ CD8+ T cells from blood. Subset defined: CD45RO-CCR7+CD27+CD95- naive CD8+ T cells expressing CXCR3 (TNR3+). The receptor was isolated from a human donor in good health. Some clones in this sample may be carry-over from other donors' samples. The CDR3: CASSLVTDSGNTIYF. The full variable domain, with the rest looked up from reference TRBV7-6 and TRBJ1-3, is GAGVSQSPRYKVTKRGQDVALRCDPISGHVSLYWYRQALGQGPEFLTYFNYEAQQDKSGLPNDRFSAERPEGSISTLTIQRTEQRDSAMYRCASSLVTDSGNTIYFGEGSWLTVV.